The following is a TCR beta chain sequence with its context. Authors' data handling: How many nucleated cells were present was estimated from reference gene primer amplification. Repertoires were generated with immunoSEQ multiplex PCR, while TCRdb's copy carries only in-frame clones and drops some. V and J calls and clone size are those listed in that table; D and trimming were worked out from the DNA. The table has about 160,000 clones, approximately 88% seen once. The data stem from a study of blood T cell repertoires in COVID-19. For the study at large: Samples taken during acute and convalescent COVID-19 were collected in the United States, Italy and Spain. In each case, the material was cDNA or gDNA derived from T cells, B-cell-depleted T cells, or PBMCs.

The CDR3 is made up of 18 amino acids. The germline CDR1 and CDR2 sequences are SGDLS and YYNGEE. V gave up 0 bases and J gave up 4 bases; unmatched junction bases: 7. The sequenced material came from peripheral blood. This clonotype was sampled from an elderly woman with active or convalescent COVID-19. This chain joins TRBV9 and TRBJ2-3, with 14 positions matching TRBD2. The CDR3 here is CASSVVGLAGASADTQYF. The CDR3 DNA follows: TGTGCCAGCAGCGTAGTGGGACTAGCGGGGGCCTCTGCAGATACGCAGTATTTT.